This entry is about one TCR beta chain. This sample was taken from a study of technical replicates of blood from several donors. Germline V gives CDR1 SGHVS, CDR2 FQNEAQ. The CDR3 extends over 16 amino acids. With 5 bases clipped from V and 4 bases from J, the junction kept 12 bases outside the gene matches. Some clones are missing from TCRdb's copy, which holds only in-frame ones; the method was immunoSEQ multiplex PCR. This repertoire shows tens of thousands of clones, 90% to 95% found once; its top ten account for more than 0.2%. The rearrangement joins TRBV7-8 to TRBJ2-3; 7 positions agree with TRBD1. Sequenced: T cells isolated from PBMCs. This TCR was recovered from a human donor in good health. This chain's CDR3 is CASSNPPGTVPDTQYF. CDR3 DNA sequence: TGTGCCAGCAGCAACCCCCCCGGGACAGTCCCAGATACGCAGTATTTT.